Each of the 13 T cell receptor beta chains below was sequenced from the same sample in a study of beta chain features in type 1 diabetes. These receptors are not linked to any known antigen. Reverse transcribing all isolated RNA meant expressed TCRB transcripts were sequenced. Method: immunoSEQ multiplex PCR; TCRdb's copy keeps in-frame clones and lacks some. The table includes over 600,000 clones, around an eighth detected once. Study findings and constraints: Researchers report that Type 1 diabetes patients had moderately but significantly shorter TCRB CDR3s across all four CD4+ subsets.

What was sequenced was naive CD4+ T cells from blood. These receptors were collected from a man aged 30 to 39 with type 1 diabetes.

V usage is TRBV18 and J usage is TRBJ2-5; D is ambiguous. The CDR3 is made up of 13 amino acids. Germline V gene sequence: CDR1 KGHSH, CDR2 LQKENI. V shed 6 bases and J shed 2 bases, with 10 bases lying between them. The CDR3 DNA reads TGTGCCAGCTCCGGACGTGAACAAGAGACCCAGTACTTC. As protein: CASSGREQETQYF. The full variable domain, in which reference TRBV18 and TRBJ2-5 provide the parts outside the CDR3, is NAGVMQNPRHLVRRRGQEARLRCSPMKGHSHVYWYRQLPEEGLKFMVYLQKENIIDESGMPKERFSAEFPKEGPSILRIQQVVRGDSAAYFCASSGREQETQYFGPGTRLLVL.

This clone was seen a handful of times. The chain combines TRBV7-9 with TRBJ1-1, with 8 bases that match TRBD1. V was pared by 5 bases and J by 1 base, with 9 bases of the junction left unmatched. The CDR3 contains 16 residues. CDR1 and CDR2 (germline): SEHNR, FQNEAQ (reference sequence). CDR3 region: CASSAGQGGGNTEAFF. DNA for the CDR3: TGTGCCAGCAGCGCCGGACAGGGAGGAGGGAACACTGAAGCTTTCTTT.

This clone was observed a handful of times. The chain has TRBV7-8 and TRBJ2-5; TRBD2 matches 12 bases. V dropped 5 bases and J dropped 5; count of bases not matched to a gene: 12. Germline lookup yields CDR1 SGHVS and CDR2 FQNEAQ. This CDR3 region has 17 residues. In nucleotides, the CDR3 is TGTGCCAGCAGCACCCGGACTAGCGGGACGAGTCGCGAGACCCAGTACTTC. This translates into CASSTRTSGTSRETQYF.

The chain uses TRBV28 and TRBJ2-1; D gene ambiguous. Trimming cost V 8 bases and J 5 bases, with 16 bases left between them. Germline-derived CDR1 and CDR2 are MDHEN and SYDVKM. CDR3 length: 14 amino acids. CDR3 residues: CASASASGHNEQFF. The CDR3 DNA is TGTGCCAGCGCCTCGGCGTCGGGCCACAATGAGCAGTTCTTC.

This clone was seen a handful of times. The chain recombines TRBV7-2 with TRBJ2-7; D not resolved. The CDR3 consists of 15 residues. Germline V gene data show CDR1 as SGHTA and CDR2 as FQGNSA. V was pared by 1 base and J by 4 bases, with 14 bases between. In DNA form, the CDR3 reads TGTGCCAGCAGCTTAGGGGTAGACGACTTTTACGAGCAGTACTTC. It codes for CASSLGVDDFYEQYF.

The sample holds a few counts of this clone. CDR3 bases: TGTGCCAGCAGCTTAGATAAGAGCACAGATACGCAGTATTTT. This encodes CASSLDKSTDTQYF. The chain is built from TRBV7-9 and TRBJ2-3; D not resolved. V lost 1 base, J lost 0 bases, and 5 bases lay in between. The germline V gene encodes CDR1 SEHNR and CDR2 FQNEAQ (reference sequence). The CDR3 runs 14 residues. The variable domain in full, with the rest retrieved from reference TRBV7-9 and TRBJ2-3, is DTGVSQNPRHKITKRGQNVTFRCDPISEHNRLYWYRQTLGQGPEFLTYFQNEAQLEKSRLLSDRFSAERPKGSFSTLEIQRTEQGDSAMYLCASSLDKSTDTQYFGPGTRLTVL.

In this sample, this clone turned up a few times. This chain links TRBV7-9 with TRBJ1-2; D might be TRBD1 (6 bases). Germline V CDR1 and CDR2: SEHNR, FQNEAQ (reference sequence). This CDR3 has 14 amino acids. Trimming cost V 4 bases and J 2 bases, with 11 bases left between them. The DNA of the CDR3 is TGTGCCAGCAGCTATCAGGGGCAGAACTATGGCTACACCTTC. Translated, it gives CASSYQGQNYGYTF.

This clone was picked up a small number of times. Other DNA sequences in the sample encode the same CDR3. V and J are TRBV5-6 and TRBJ2-3, with unresolved D. The length of the CDR3 is 13 residues. Germline values: CDR1 SGHDT, CDR2 YYEEEE. The ends were cut back, 0 bases at V and 1 base at J, with 3 bases in the middle. Here the CDR3 reads CASSLAGTDTQYF. Here the CDR3 DNA reads TGTGCCAGCAGCTTGGCGGGCACAGATACGCAGTATTTT.

This chain connects TRBV19 to TRBJ2-5; D may be TRBD2 (7 bases). Trimming pared 3 bases from V and 0 bases from J, leaving 11 bases between. The CDR3 spans 15 residues. Germline V gene lookup returns CDR1 LNHDA and CDR2 SQIVND (reference sequence). CDR3 in DNA: TGTGCCAGTAGTATTCGGGGGGCCTACCAAGAGACCCAGTACTTC. Translated: CASSIRGAYQETQYF.

This clone was counted a few times. The J gene is TRBJ1-1, the V gene TRBV29-1, with D uncertain. Between the trimmed V and J ends, which lost 7 bases and 7 bases, there was a span of 16 bases. Germline V gene data show CDR1 as SQVTM and CDR2 as ANQGSEA. The CDR3 covers 12 residues. CDR3 bases: TGCAGCGCCCGTTTAAGGTTTTTTGAAGCTTTCTTT. Its protein is CSARLRFFEAFF.

This clone appeared a few times. The chain carries TRBV5-1 and TRBJ2-5; D may be TRBD1 or TRBD2 (6 bases each). The CDR3 loop spans 14 amino acids. Looked up from germline, CDR1 is SGHRS and CDR2 is YFSETQ. V dropped 1 base and J dropped 3 bases, with 10 bases sitting between them. DNA of the CDR3: TGCGCCAGCAGCTTGTCGGGGGCCGAAGAGACCCAGTACTTC. Encoded protein: CASSLSGAEETQYF.

Only a few counts were recorded for this clone. The rearrangement joins TRBV5-1 to TRBJ2-5; either TRBD1 or TRBD2 may fit D (6 bases each). V gave up 2 bases and J gave up 5 bases, with 16 bases separating them. Germline CDR1 is SGHRS and CDR2 is YFSETQ. The CDR3 is 15 residues long. The CDR3: CASSFMTGGIETQYF. Here the CDR3 DNA reads TGCGCCAGCAGCTTCATGACAGGAGGGATCGAGACCCAGTACTTC.

The chain has TRBV30 and TRBJ1-5, with D unclear. The V and J ends lost 4 bases and 0 bases respectively, with 7 bases between them. Germline CDR1 GTSNPN, CDR2 SVGIG (reference sequence). The CDR3 consists of 13 residues. This CDR3 reads CAWTADSNQPQHF. CDR3 in DNA: TGTGCCTGGACTGCGGATAGCAATCAGCCCCAGCATTTT.